The 24 T cell receptor beta chains below come from one sample, sequenced in a study of tumor-infiltrating lymphocytes in primary liver carcinoma. With around 520 ng total RNA as template and a constant-region primer, TCR beta cDNA was made. Three rounds of nested multiplex PCR with slightly modified ARM-PCR produced TCR beta libraries. Two initial PCR rounds of about 10 cycles each paired TRBV1-TRBV30 forward primers with a C-beta reverse primer. TCRdb analysed the multiplex PCR reads with MiXCR anew, one entry per CDR3 protein. The sample contains about 350,000 distinct CDR3 sequences, about 65% of which appear only once. Blood RNA was derived from unsorted whole blood, and germline DNA was extracted too. The specimen was peripheral blood. The receptors come from a man aged 35 to 55 with primary liver carcinoma and hepatitis B virus infection.

V usage is TRBV4-1 and J usage is TRBJ2-1, with D possibly being TRBD1 (6 bases). The V gene lost 3 bases and the J gene lost 4 bases, with 16 bases spanning the gap. The CDR3 consists of 16 residues. Germline V lookup: CDR1 MGHRA, CDR2 YSYEKL. The CDR3 nucleotides read TGCGCCAGCAGCCACCCCCCTACAGGGATATACAATGAGCAGTTCTTC. This codes for CASSHPPTGIYNEQFF.

As concerns this clonotype: An end of the junction differs from the germline gene, which may be a read error. This chain connects TRBV11-1 to TRBJ2-1; 7 positions agree with TRBD2. CDR3 length: 15 residues. Germline V gene data show CDR1 as SGHAT and CDR2 as FQDESV (reference sequence). CDR3 sequence: CASNSGTNSYNVQFF. The DNA of the CDR3 is TGTGCCAGCAACTCAGGGACTAACTCCTACAATGTGCAGTTCTTC.

Concerning this clonotype: A much larger clone differs by one base, so this may be a read error. The chain employs TRBV10-3 and TRBJ2-1; 8 nucleotides agree with TRBD2. The V gene end was trimmed by 2 bases and the J gene end by 5 bases; junction bases not matched to a gene: 5. Germline V gives CDR1 ENHRY, CDR2 SYGVKD. The length of the CDR3 is 15 residues. The CDR3, as DNA: TGTGCCATCAGTGAGAAATTAGCGGGGAACAATGAGCAGTTCTTC. Translating it yields CAISEKLAGNNEQFF.

The rearrangement uses TRBV4-2 and TRBJ2-1; a possible D gene is TRBD2 (6 bases). From germline, CDR1 is LGHNA and CDR2 YNFKEQ. This CDR3 has 16 amino acids. The V gene lost 4 bases and the J gene lost 2 bases, with 15 bases spanning the gap. CDR3 coding DNA: TGTGCCAGCAGCCGAGGGTCGGGAGTTACCTACAATGAGCAGTTCTTC. Protein sequence: CASSRGSGVTYNEQFF.

Worth noting for this clonotype: This sequence may be a read error, since a much larger clone differs from it by one base. V usage is TRBV12-3 or TRBV12-4 and J usage is TRBJ1-2; D is possibly TRBD1 (6 bases). Trimming removed 3 bases at V and 6 bases at J, with 17 bases between. CDR3 length equals 15 residues. Here the CDR3 reads CASSFGLPPGDGYTF. The CDR3 region has the DNA TGTGCCAGCAGTTTCGGGCTTCCTCCAGGGGATGGCTACACCTTC.

The genes are TRBV7-2 and TRBJ2-3; maybe TRBD1 (5 bases). The CDR3 has 14 amino acids. CDR1 is SGHTA and CDR2 is FQGNSA in the germline V gene. Between the trimmed V and J ends, which lost 4 bases and 2 bases, there was a span of 10 bases. The chain's CDR3 is CASSSLTATDTQYF. The CDR3 nucleotides read TGTGCCAGCAGCTCCCTGACAGCCACAGATACGCAGTATTTT.

Concerning this clonotype itself: Sequence at one end of the junction differs from germline and may be a read error. CDR3 in DNA: TGTGCCAGCAGTTACTCCAGGTGGCGCGGGGAGCTGTCTTTT. It codes for CASSYSRWRGELSF. This sequence joins TRBV6-2 or TRBV6-3 and TRBJ2-2, with D possibly TRBD2 on 6 matching bases. The CDR3 totals 14 residues. Germline V CDR1 and CDR2: MNHEY, SVGEGT.

The V gene is TRBV11-2, the J gene TRBJ2-7; 9 nucleotides align to TRBD1. Trimming took 11 bases from V and 3 from J; bases not matched to a gene: 11. Per the germline V gene, CDR1 is SGHAT and CDR2 is FQNNGV. This CDR3 is 14 amino acids long. CDR3 in amino acids: CAGTFGTGRYEQYF. Written as DNA, the CDR3 is TGTGCCGGCACCTTCGGGACAGGGCGCTACGAGCAGTACTTC.

Comment on this clonotype: In this CDR3 the conserved last residue, phenylalanine or tryptophan, is missing, so a read error is likely. This sequence joins TRBV11-2 and TRBJ2-7, with unresolved D. Trimming left V 2 bases short and J 9 bases short, with 11 bases between. Germline CDR1 is SGHAT and CDR2 is FQNNGV. The CDR3 runs to 12 residues. The CDR3 protein is CASSLSVGGQYS. CDR3 DNA sequence: TGTGCCAGCAGCTTATCTGTTGGCGGGCAGTACTCC.

This clonotype has ten or more counts. The chain links TRBV5-5 to TRBJ1-1; 9 bases are a match to TRBD1. The germline CDR1 and CDR2 sequences are SGHKS and YYEKEE (reference sequence). Trimming took 4 bases from V and 6 from J; bases not matched to a gene: 10. The CDR3 is 15 amino acids. The CDR3, as DNA: TGTGCCAGCAGCGAATGGGACAGGGATTCCCCTGAAGCTTTCTTT. This sequence encodes CASSEWDRDSPEAFF.

On this clonotype itself: Likely a read error: the CDR3 ends without its conserved phenylalanine or tryptophan. This chain connects TRBV10-3 to TRBJ2-2; D is possibly TRBD2 (5 bases). V lost 6 bases and J 2 bases, leaving 10 bases between the germline ends. CDR3 size: 14 residues. Germline V lookup: CDR1 ENHRY, CDR2 SYGVKD. The CDR3 nucleotides read TGTGCCATCAGACTCCGGGAAAACACCGGGGAGCTGTTTATT. Residues: CAIRLRENTGELFI.

This clonotype came up many times. The CDR3 region is CASSQDGSYNSPLHF. The DNA for the CDR3 is TGCGCCAGCAGCCAAGATGGTTCCTATAATTCACCCCTCCACTTT. The J gene is TRBJ1-6, the V gene TRBV4-1, with D unclear. Trimming took off 0 bases at V and 1 base at J, with 4 bases between the two ends. The germline gives CDR1 MGHRA, CDR2 YSYEKL. The CDR3 is 15 amino acids.

J is TRBJ2-1 and V is TRBV5-4, with a possible D match to TRBD2 (5 bases). The germline V and J ends were trimmed by 3 bases and 14 bases, with 15 bases remaining between them. Germline assignment: CDR1 SGHNT and CDR2 YYREEE (reference sequence). CDR3 length equals 12 residues. For the CDR3, the DNA is TGTGCCAGCAGCTGGGAGAGGTGCCAGGAGTTCTTC. It specifies CASSWERCQEFF.

Points on this clonotype: A read error may be the cause here, since a much bigger clone is one base away. The chain links TRBV5-5 to TRBJ1-5, with D tentatively TRBD1 (5 bases). CDR1 SGHKS and CDR2 YYEKEE come from the germline V gene (reference sequence). The V gene lost 4 bases and the J gene lost 4 bases, with 12 bases spanning the gap. The CDR3 consists of 14 residues. The CDR3 DNA reads TGTGCCAGCAGCATTAGGGACGGTAATCAGCCCCAGCATTTT. Translated, it gives CASSIRDGNQPQHF.

The chain links TRBV5-1 to TRBJ1-1; D remains ambiguous. Germline CDR1 is SGHRS and CDR2 is YFSETQ. V gave up 2 bases and J gave up 4 bases, with 9 bases separating them. The length of the CDR3 is 13 residues. The CDR3 nucleotides read TGCGCCAGCAGCTTTCAGGCGAGCACTGAAGCTTTCTTT. It specifies CASSFQASTEAFF.

Only a few counts were recorded for this clonotype. This chain links TRBV6-1 with TRBJ1-2, with 9 bases that match TRBD1. The germline gives CDR1 MNHNS, CDR2 SASEGT. The CDR3 consists of 14 residues. The ends lost 6 bases at V and 5 bases at J; junction bases unmatched: 7. The CDR3 coding sequence is TGTGCCAGCAGCCCGGACAGGGGTGTGTATGGCTACACCTTC. Translation gives CASSPDRGVYGYTF.

Details on this clonotype: An end of the junction differs from the germline gene, which may be a read error. The rearrangement links TRBV30 to TRBJ1-6; D call uncertain. The germline CDR1 and CDR2 sequences are GTSNPN and SVGIG (reference sequence). The CDR3 consists of 13 residues. CDR3 nucleotides: TGTCCCTGGAATGGGCCGGCGCATTCACCCCTCCACTTT. Encoded protein: CPWNGPAHSPLHF.

As concerns this clonotype: One junction end does not reproduce the germline sequence, and a read error may be involved. The DNA of the CDR3 is TGTGCCAGCAGCTTTACGGGACAGGGGCTTTCACCCTTCCACTTT. Residues: CASSFTGQGLSPFHF. The rearrangement links TRBV13 to TRBJ1-6, with TRBD1 matching over 10 bases. Per the germline V gene, CDR1 is PRHDT and CDR2 is FYEKMQ (reference sequence). The CDR3 consists of 15 residues.

The sample holds many counts of this clonotype. The CDR3 region is CASSQKGTGVHNEQFF. Written as DNA, the CDR3 is TGCGCCAGCAGCCAAAAAGGGACAGGGGTCCACAATGAGCAGTTCTTC. The J gene is TRBJ2-1, the V gene TRBV4-1; 10 bases map to TRBD1. CDR3 length: 16 residues. J lost 5 bases, V lost 2 bases, and 6 bases had no gene match. The V gene's germline CDR1 is MGHRA and CDR2 YSYEKL.

This clonotype has a handful of counts. The junction shows a germline mismatch at one end, possibly a read error. The gene calls are TRBV14 and TRBJ1-5; possible D gene TRBD1, 6 bases. The CDR3 length is 14 residues. In germline, CDR1 is SGHDN, CDR2 FVKESK. The CDR3 DNA follows: TGTGCCAGCAGCCAAGGAAGGGACAATCGGCCCCAGCATTTT. The encoded protein is CASSQGRDNRPQHF.

As concerns this clonotype: A read error may explain this, as a much larger clone is one base away. The chain couples TRBV6-2 or TRBV6-3 to TRBJ2-7; D is uncertain. V dropped 6 bases and J dropped 7 bases, with 16 bases sitting between them. CDR1 MNHEY and CDR2 SVGEGT come from the germline V gene. The CDR3 runs to 13 residues. The CDR3 is CASRLSTRQEQYF. The CDR3 region has the DNA TGTGCCAGCAGACTCTCGACCCGGCAGGAGCAGTACTTC.

The genes are TRBV6-5 and TRBJ1-6, with TRBD1 matching 7 bases. The germline CDR1 and CDR2 sequences are MNHEY and SVGAGI. The CDR3 loop spans 17 amino acids. V lost 0 bases and J lost 10; bases outside the gene matches: 12. The CDR3 loop reads CASSYSNLATGRSPLHF. The CDR3 DNA sequence: TGTGCCAGCAGTTACTCGAACCTCGCGACAGGGAGATCACCCCTCCACTTT.

Concerning this clonotype: Being one base from a much bigger clone, this may be a read error. V gene TRBV4-1 combines with J gene TRBJ2-7; no clear D. Germline assignment: CDR1 MGHRA and CDR2 YSYEKL. CDR3 length: 13 amino acids. This CDR3 is CASSHGGHYEKYF. The CDR3 DNA reads TGCGCCAGCAGCCACGGCGGTCACTACGAGAAGTACTTC.

In its sample, this clonotype was seen once. A much bigger clone sits one base away, suggesting this may be a read error. The chain is built from TRBV6-1 and TRBJ1-2, with D maybe TRBD1 (6 bases). Germline lookup yields CDR1 MNHNS and CDR2 SASEGT. This CDR3 has 14 amino acids. DNA of the CDR3: TGTGCCAACAGTCTGGCAGGGGCGGACTATGGCTACACCTTC. This encodes CANSLAGADYGYTF.